These T cell receptor beta chains were read from a single sample in a study of cytomegalovirus exposure and HLA in healthy donors. The data were produced by immunoSEQ multiplex PCR, yet TCRdb's version contains in-frame clones alone and is incomplete. The data show about 200,000 clones, around 77% seen once. The sample taken for sequencing was PBMCs. Source of these receptors: a woman in her twenties or thirties in good health and CMV-seronegative. Each CDR3 is given with its conserved first and last residue. The order of the fields is clone size, D gene, J gene, V gene, CDR3 DNA, CDR3 protein. D genes are given only for firm matches. The size field is filled for only some rows; it gives once, few, many or a size class.

>NA|TRBD2|TRBJ2-1|TRBV19
TGTGCCAGTAGTATGATAGCGGGGGGAGGAAATGAGCAGTTCTTC
CASSMIAGGGNEQFF
>NA|NA|TRBJ1-6|TRBV30
TGTGCCTGGACCAACAGGGCTTCACCCCTCCACTTT
CAWTNRASPLHF
>NA|TRBD2|TRBJ2-3|TRBV18
TGTGCCAGCTCGCCTTCACTAGCGGGCCTCACAGGTACGCAGTATTTT
CASSPSLAGLTGTQYF
>NA|TRBD1|TRBJ2-5|TRBV7-3
TGTGCCAGCAGCTCTCCCGGGACAGAAAATCAAGAGACCCAGTACTTC
CASSSPGTENQETQYF
>NA|TRBD1|TRBJ2-7|TRBV5-4
TGTGCCAGCAGCTTGGGCGGAGACAGGGCCTCCTACGAGCAGTACTTC
CASSLGGDRASYEQYF
>NA|NA|TRBJ2-5|TRBV5-1
TGCGCCAGCAGCTTTGTGCAGACACAAGAGACCCAGTACTTC
CASSFVQTQETQYF
>NA|NA|TRBJ1-1|TRBV7-9
TGTGCCAGCAGCTTCCCGGACAGCACTGAAGCTTTCTTT
CASSFPDSTEAFF
>NA|NA|TRBJ2-7|TRBV4-1
TGCGCCAGCAGCCAAGGTCAATACGAGCAGTACTTC
CASSQGQYEQYF
>NA|TRBD1|TRBJ2-5|TRBV7-9
TGTGCCAGCAGCTCGGGACAGGGACAAGAGACCCAGTACTTC
CASSSGQGQETQYF
>NA|NA|TRBJ2-4|TRBV4-1
TGCGCCAGCAGCCAAGAAGGGGGGAGGGGAAACATTCAGTACTTC
CASSQEGGRGNIQYF
>NA|NA|TRBJ1-2|TRBV28
TGTGCCAGCAGTTTCCCACTCTATGGCTACACCTTC
CASSFPLYGYTF
>few|TRBD2|TRBJ2-7|TRBV4-2
TGTGCCAGCAGCCAAGAAGGAGCGGGAATCTACGAGCAGTACTTC
CASSQEGAGIYEQYF
>NA|TRBD2|TRBJ2-7|TRBV19
TGTGCCAGTAAAGGTGCGGGAGGGCCCTACGAGCAGTACTTC
CASKGAGGPYEQYF
>NA|NA|TRBJ1-1|TRBV7-9
TGTGCCAGCAGCTTGGGAGAGACTGAAGCTTTCTTT
CASSLGETEAFF
>NA|TRBD1|TRBJ1-5|TRBV2
TGTGCCAGCAGGGGGACAGGAACAGGTCAGCCCCAGCATTTT
CASRGTGTGQPQHF
>NA|NA|TRBJ2-1|TRBV7-3
TGTGCCAGCAGCTTAACCGGAGGGGAAGGGGACAATGAGCAGTTCTTC
CASSLTGGEGDNEQFF
>few|NA|TRBJ1-6|TRBV6-5
TGTGCCAGCTTTAGCGCGATGGCGGGTTCACCCCTCCACTTT
CASFSAMAGSPLHF
>NA|TRBD2|TRBJ2-7|TRBV15
TGTGCCACCAGCAGAGACCCCGGGACTAGCGGTTCCTACGAGCAGTACTTC
CATSRDPGTSGSYEQYF
>NA|TRBD1|TRBJ1-6|TRBV5-1
TGCGCCAGCAGCTTGGGGACAGGGGGAGGTTCACCCCTCCACTTT
CASSLGTGGGSPLHF
>once|NA|TRBJ2-3|TRBV6-1
TGTGCCAGCGAGGCACGGGAAGTGCGCACAGATACGCAGTATTTT
CASEAREVRTDTQYF
>NA|TRBD1|TRBJ1-2|TRBV6-1
TGTGCCAGCAGTGAAATGACCGGACAGGGGATCTATGGCTACACCTTC
CASSEMTGQGIYGYTF
>NA|TRBD1|TRBJ2-3|TRBV6-5
TGTGCCAGCAGTCGGACAGGGGGGTGGGATACGCAGTATTTT
CASSRTGGWDTQYF